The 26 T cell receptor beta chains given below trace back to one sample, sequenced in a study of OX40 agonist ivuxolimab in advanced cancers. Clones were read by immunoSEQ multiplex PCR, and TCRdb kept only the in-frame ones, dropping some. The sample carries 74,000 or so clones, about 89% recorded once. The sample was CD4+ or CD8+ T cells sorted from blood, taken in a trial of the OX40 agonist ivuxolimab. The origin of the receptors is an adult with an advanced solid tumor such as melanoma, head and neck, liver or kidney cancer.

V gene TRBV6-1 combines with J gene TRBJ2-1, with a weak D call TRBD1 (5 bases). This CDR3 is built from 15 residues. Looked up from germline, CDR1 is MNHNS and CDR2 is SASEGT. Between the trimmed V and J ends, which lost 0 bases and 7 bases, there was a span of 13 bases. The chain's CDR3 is CASSEASAGLNEQFF. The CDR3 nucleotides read TGTGCCAGCAGTGAAGCCTCGGCAGGGTTGAATGAGCAGTTCTTC.

CDR3 in DNA: TGTGCCATCAGTGTGGGACCCGAAGAGACCCAGTACTTC. The encoded protein is CAISVGPEETQYF. This sequence joins TRBV10-3 and TRBJ2-5; D tentatively reads TRBD1 or TRBD2 (5 bases each). V shed 4 bases and J shed 3 bases, with 9 bases lying between them. Germline values: CDR1 ENHRY, CDR2 SYGVKD. This CDR3 comprises 13 residues.

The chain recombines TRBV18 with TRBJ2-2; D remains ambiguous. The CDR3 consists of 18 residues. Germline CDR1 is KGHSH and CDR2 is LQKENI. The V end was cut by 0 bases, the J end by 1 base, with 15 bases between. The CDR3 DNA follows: TGTGCCAGCTCACCACCCTCTTACCGGCCGGGGAACACCGGGGAGCTGTTTTTT. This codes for CASSPPSYRPGNTGELFF.

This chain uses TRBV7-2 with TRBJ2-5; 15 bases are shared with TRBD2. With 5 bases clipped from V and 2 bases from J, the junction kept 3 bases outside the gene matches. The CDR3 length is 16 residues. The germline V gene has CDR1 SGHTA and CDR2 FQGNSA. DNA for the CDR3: TGTGCCAGCAGCGGAGGACTAGCGGGGGGGCAAGAGACCCAGTACTTC. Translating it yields CASSGGLAGGQETQYF.

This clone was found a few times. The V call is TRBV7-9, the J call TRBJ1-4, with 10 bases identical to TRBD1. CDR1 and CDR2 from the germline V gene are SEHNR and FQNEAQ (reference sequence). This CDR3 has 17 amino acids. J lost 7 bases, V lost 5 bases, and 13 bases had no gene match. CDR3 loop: CASSQGDRGTFGEKLFF. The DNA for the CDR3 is TGTGCCAGCAGCCAAGGGGACAGGGGAACGTTCGGTGAAAAACTGTTTTTT.

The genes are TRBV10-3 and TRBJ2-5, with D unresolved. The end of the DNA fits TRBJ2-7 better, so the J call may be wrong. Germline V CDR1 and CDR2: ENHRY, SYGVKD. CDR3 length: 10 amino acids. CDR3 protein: CATLGSEQYF. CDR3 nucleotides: TGTGCCACCCTAGGCAGCGAGCAGTACTTC.

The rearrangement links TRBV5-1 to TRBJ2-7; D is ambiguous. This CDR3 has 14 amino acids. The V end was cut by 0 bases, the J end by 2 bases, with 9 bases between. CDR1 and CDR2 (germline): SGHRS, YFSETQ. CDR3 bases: TGCGCCAGCAGCTTGGACCCTAACACCTACGAGCAGTACTTC. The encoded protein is CASSLDPNTYEQYF. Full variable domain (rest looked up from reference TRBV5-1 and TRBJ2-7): KAGVTQTPRYLIKTRGQQVTLSCSPISGHRSVSWYQQTPGQGLQFLFEYFSETQRNKGNFPGRFSGRQFSNSRSEMNVSTLELGDSALYLCASSLDPNTYEQYFGPGTRLTVT.

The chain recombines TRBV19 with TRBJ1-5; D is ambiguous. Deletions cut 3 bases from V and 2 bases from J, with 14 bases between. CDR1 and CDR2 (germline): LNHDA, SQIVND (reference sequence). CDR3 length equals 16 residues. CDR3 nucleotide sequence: TGTGCCAGTAGTATTATGGGCCGCGCTGGCAATCAGCCCCAGCATTTT. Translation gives CASSIMGRAGNQPQHF.

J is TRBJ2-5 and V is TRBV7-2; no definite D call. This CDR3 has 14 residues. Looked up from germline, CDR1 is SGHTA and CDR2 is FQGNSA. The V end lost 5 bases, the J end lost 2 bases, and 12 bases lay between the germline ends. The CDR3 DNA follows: TGTGCCAGCAGCCGTTTCGGTTCACAAGAGACCCAGTACTTC. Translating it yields CASSRFGSQETQYF. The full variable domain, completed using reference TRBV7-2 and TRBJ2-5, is GAGVSQSPSNKVTEKGKDVELRCDPISGHTALYWYRQSLGQGLEFLIYFQGNSAPDKSGLPSDRFSAERTGGSVSTLTIQRTQQEDSAVYLCASSRFGSQETQYFGPGTRLLVL.

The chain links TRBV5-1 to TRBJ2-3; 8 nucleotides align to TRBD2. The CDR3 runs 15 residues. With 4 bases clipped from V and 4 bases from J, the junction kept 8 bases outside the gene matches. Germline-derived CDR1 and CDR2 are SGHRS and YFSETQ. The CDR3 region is CASSNIAGNPDTQYF. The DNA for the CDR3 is TGCGCCAGCAGCAACATAGCGGGAAACCCAGATACGCAGTATTTT.

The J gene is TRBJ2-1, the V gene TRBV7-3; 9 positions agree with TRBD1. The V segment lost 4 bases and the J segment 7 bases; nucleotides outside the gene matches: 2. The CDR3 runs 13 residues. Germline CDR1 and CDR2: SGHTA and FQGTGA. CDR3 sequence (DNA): TGTGCCAGCAGCTGGGACAGGGAAAATGAGCAGTTCTTC. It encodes CASSWDRENEQFF.

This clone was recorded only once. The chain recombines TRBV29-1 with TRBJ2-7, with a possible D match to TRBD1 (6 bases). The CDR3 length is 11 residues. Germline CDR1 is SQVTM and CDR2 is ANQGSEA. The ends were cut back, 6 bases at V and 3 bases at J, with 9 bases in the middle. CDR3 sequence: CSVGAGYEQYF. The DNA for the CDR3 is TGCAGCGTGGGGGCGGGCTACGAGCAGTACTTC.

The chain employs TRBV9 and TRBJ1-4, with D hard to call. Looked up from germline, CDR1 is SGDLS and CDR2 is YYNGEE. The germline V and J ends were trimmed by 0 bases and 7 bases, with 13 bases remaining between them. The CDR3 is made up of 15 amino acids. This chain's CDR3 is CASSVEGRRSEKLFF. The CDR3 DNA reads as TGTGCCAGCAGCGTAGAAGGGAGACGGAGTGAAAAACTGTTTTTT. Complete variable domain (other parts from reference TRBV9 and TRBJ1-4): DSGVTQTPKHLITATGQRVTLRCSPRSGDLSVYWYQQSLDQGLQFLIQYYNGEERAKGNILERFSAQQFPDLHSELNLSSLELGDSALYFCASSVEGRRSEKLFFGSGTQLSVL.

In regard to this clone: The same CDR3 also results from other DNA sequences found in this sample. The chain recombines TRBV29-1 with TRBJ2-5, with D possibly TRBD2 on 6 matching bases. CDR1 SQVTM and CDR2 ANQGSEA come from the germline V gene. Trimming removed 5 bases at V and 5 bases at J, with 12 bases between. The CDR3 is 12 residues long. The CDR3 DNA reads TGCAGCGTTCTCCGGGGGATGGAGACCCAGTACTTC. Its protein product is CSVLRGMETQYF.

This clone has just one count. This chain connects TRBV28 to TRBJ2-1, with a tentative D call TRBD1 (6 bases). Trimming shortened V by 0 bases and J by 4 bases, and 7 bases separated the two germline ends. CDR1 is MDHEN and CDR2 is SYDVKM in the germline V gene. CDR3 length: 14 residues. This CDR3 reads CASSLWDSYNEQFF. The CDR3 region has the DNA TGTGCCAGCAGTTTATGGGACAGTTACAATGAGCAGTTCTTC.

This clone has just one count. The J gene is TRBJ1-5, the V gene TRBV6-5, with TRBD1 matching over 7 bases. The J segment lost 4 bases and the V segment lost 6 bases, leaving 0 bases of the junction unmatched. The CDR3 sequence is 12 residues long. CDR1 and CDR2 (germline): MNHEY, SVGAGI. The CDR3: CASRQGNQPQHF. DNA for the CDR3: TGTGCCAGCAGACAGGGGAATCAGCCCCAGCATTTT.

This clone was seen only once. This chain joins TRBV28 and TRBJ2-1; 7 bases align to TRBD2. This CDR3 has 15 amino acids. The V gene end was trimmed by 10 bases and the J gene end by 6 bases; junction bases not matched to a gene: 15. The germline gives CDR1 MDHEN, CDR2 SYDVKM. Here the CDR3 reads CATSSGGGGVNEQFF. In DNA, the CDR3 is TGTGCCACCTCCTCTGGGGGTGGGGGGGTCAATGAGCAGTTCTTC.

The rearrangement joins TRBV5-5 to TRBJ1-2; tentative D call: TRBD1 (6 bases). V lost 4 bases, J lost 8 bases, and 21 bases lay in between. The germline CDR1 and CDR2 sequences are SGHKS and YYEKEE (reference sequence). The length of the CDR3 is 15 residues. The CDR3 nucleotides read TGTGCCAGCAGCGCTACAGGGACCCTCGTAGGAGGCTACACCTTC. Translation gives CASSATGTLVGGYTF.

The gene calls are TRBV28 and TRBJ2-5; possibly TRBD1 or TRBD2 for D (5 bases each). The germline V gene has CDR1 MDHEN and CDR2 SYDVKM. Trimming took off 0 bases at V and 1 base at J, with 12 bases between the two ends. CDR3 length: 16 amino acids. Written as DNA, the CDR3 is TGTGCCAGCAGTTTATGGAACAGGAGGATCCAAGAGACCCAGTACTTC. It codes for CASSLWNRRIQETQYF.

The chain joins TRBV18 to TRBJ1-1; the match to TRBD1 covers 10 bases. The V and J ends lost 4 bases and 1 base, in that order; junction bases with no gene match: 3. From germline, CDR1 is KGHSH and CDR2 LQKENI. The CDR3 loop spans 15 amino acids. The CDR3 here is CASSRRDRGNTEAFF. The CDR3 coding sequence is TGTGCCAGCTCACGCCGGGACAGGGGGAACACTGAAGCTTTCTTT.

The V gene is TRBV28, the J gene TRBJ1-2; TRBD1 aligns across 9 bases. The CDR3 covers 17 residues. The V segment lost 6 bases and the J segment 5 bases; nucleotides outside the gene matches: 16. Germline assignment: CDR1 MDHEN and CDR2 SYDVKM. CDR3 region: CASRPATGGAGEYGYTF. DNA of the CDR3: TGTGCCAGCAGGCCGGCTACAGGGGGCGCCGGGGAGTATGGCTACACCTTC.

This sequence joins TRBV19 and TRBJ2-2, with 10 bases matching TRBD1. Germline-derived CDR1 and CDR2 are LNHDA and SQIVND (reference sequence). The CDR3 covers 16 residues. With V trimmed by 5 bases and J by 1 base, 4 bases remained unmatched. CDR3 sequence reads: CASSARDRGNTGELFF. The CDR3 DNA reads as TGTGCCAGTAGTGCACGGGACAGGGGGAACACCGGGGAGCTGTTTTTT.

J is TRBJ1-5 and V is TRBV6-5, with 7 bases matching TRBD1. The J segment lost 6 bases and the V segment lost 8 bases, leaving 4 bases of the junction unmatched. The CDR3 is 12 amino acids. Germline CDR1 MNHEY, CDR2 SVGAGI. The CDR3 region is CASQGGGQPQHF. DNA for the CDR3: TGTGCCAGCCAAGGGGGCGGTCAGCCCCAGCATTTT.

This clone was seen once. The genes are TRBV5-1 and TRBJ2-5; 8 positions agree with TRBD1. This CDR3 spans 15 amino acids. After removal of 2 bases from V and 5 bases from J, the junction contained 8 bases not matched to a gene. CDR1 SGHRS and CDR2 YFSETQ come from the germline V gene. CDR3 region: CASSLADRDRETQYF. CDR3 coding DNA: TGCGCCAGCAGCTTAGCCGATCGGGACAGGGAGACCCAGTACTTC.

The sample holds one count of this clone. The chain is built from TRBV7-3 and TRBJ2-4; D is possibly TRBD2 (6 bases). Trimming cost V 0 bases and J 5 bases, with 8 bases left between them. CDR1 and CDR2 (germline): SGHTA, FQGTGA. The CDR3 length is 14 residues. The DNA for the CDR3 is TGTGCCAGCAGCTTAACGGGCGGGGAAAACATTCAGTACTTC. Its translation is CASSLTGGENIQYF.

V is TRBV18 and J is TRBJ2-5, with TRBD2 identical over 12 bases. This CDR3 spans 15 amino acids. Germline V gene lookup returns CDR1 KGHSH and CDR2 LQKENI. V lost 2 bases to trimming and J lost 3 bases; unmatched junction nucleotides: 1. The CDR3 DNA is TGTGCCAGCTCACCAAGGACTAGCGGGGAAGAGACCCAGTACTTC. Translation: CASSPRTSGEETQYF.